This is a list of T cell receptor beta chains from one sample in a study of T cells in Graves' hyperthyroidism and ophthalmopathy. TCRdb ran MiXCR on the multiplex PCR reads and lists one entry per CDR3 protein. The sample has more than 300,000 distinct CDR3 sequences, about 15% seen once; the top ten hold roughly a third. Sequencing was done on a sample of blood. These receptors all stem from a woman under 40 with Graves' hyperthyroidism that later progressed to Graves' ophthalmopathy. CDR3s include the opening cysteine and the closing phenylalanine or tryptophan. The D gene is left open where the match is weak. Part of the rows lack a size; the others show once, few, many or a class for expanded clones.

>TRBJ2-1|.|many|TRBV6-1
TGTGCCAGCAGTCTCTTCCCCTCCCAACCCGGGAATGAGCAGTTCTTC
CASSLFPSQPGNEQFF
>TRBJ1-5|.|many|TRBV2
TGTGCCAGCAGTGATGTTTCGAGGAGGTCGGGTCGGCAGCCCCAGCATTTT
CASSDVSRRSGRQPQHF
>TRBJ1-1|.|many|TRBV10-3
TGTGCCATCAGCGGGGGAGGTGTGAACACTGAAGCTTTCTTT
CAISGGGVNTEAFF
>TRBJ1-1|.|many|TRBV30
TGTGCCGTTACCGGGCCTTACACTGAAGCTTTCTTT
CAVTGPYTEAFF
>TRBJ1-1|.|many|TRBV12-3/TRBV12-4
TGTGCCAGCAGTCCTGCACGGCGGGGCACTGAAGCTTTCTTT
CASSPARRGTEAFF
>TRBJ2-2|.|.|TRBV6-5
TGTGCCAGCAGTTACTTGGGACAGAACACCGGGGAGCTGTTTTTT
CASSYLGQNTGELFF
>TRBJ2-3|.|.|TRBV7-9
TGTGCCAGCAGCTTAATCGTTAGCAGCACAGATACGCAGTATTTT
CASSLIVSSTDTQYF
>TRBJ1-6|.|many|TRBV13
TGTGCCAGCAGCCCTCGACAGTCGATTAATTCACCCCTCCACTTT
CASSPRQSINSPLHF
>TRBJ2-7|.|many|TRBV7-9
TGTGCCAGCAGCTCCCCGACCTACGAGCAGTACTTC
CASSSPTYEQYF
>TRBJ2-1|.|many|TRBV7-9
TGTGCCAGCAGCTTGCTTCGGCTAGCGAGGGGCCCGCAGTTCTTC
CASSLLRLARGPQFF
>TRBJ2-4|.|.|TRBV29-1
TGCAGCGTTGATGGTGAGGTTGGGGCCAAAAACATTCAGTACTTC
CSVDGEVGAKNIQYF
>TRBJ1-6|TRBD1|many|TRBV10-3
TGTGCCATCAGTGACTACACACCGGGACAGGATAATTCACCCCTCCACTTT
CAISDYTPGQDNSPLHF
>TRBJ1-1|.|few|TRBV19
TGTGCCAGTAGTATGGGGGGGGGCACTGAAGCTTTCTTT
CASSMGGGTEAFF
>TRBJ2-3|TRBD2|many|TRBV20-1
TGCAGTGCTAGAGTCCAGCGGGGGGGGACAGATACGCAGTATTTT
CSARVQRGGTDTQYF
>TRBJ2-3|TRBD1|.|TRBV14
TGTGCCAGCAGCCACTGGGAAGGGCAGGGGGCAGATACGCAGTATTTT
CASSHWEGQGADTQYF
>TRBJ1-6|.|many|TRBV27
TGTGCCAGCAGCTGGGGCCTTACTAATTCACCCCTCCACTTT
CASSWGLTNSPLHF
>TRBJ2-2|.|few|TRBV4-1
TGCGCCAGCAGCCATCCTAGGGGGAGTAACACCGGGGAGCTGTTTTTT
CASSHPRGSNTGELFF
>TRBJ1-1|.|.|TRBV27
TGTGCCAGCACCCCTCTCGGGGGGACGAACACTGAAGCTTTCTTT
CASTPLGGTNTEAFF
>TRBJ1-6|.|few|TRBV2
TGTGCCAGCAGTGCTCAGAGCTCCTATAATTCACCCCTCCACTTT
CASSAQSSYNSPLHF
>TRBJ1-1|.|.|TRBV9
TGTGCCAGCAGCCTAACAGGAGATGAAACTGAAGCTTTCTTT
CASSLTGDETEAFF
>TRBJ1-2|TRBD1|many|TRBV6-6
TGTGCCAGCAGTTCCTCTACTTATCAATGGACAGGGGGCATCTATGGCTACACCTTC
CASSSSTYQWTGGIYGYTF
>TRBJ2-3|TRBD2|few|TRBV9
TGTGCCAGCAGCGCTACTAGCGGGAATTCGGATACGCAGTATTTT
CASSATSGNSDTQYF
>TRBJ2-7|TRBD2|many|TRBV5-1
TGCGCCAGCAGCTTGGACGTTAGCGGGGGGGCAGGCGAGCAGTACTTC
CASSLDVSGGAGEQYF
>TRBJ2-2|.|many|TRBV29-1
TGCAGCGTTGATACGCTGAATACCGGGGAGCTGTTTTTT
CSVDTLNTGELFF
>TRBJ2-7|.|many|TRBV11-2
TGTGCCAGCAGCCAGGGGTCCGGAGCCTACGAGCAGTACTTC
CASSQGSGAYEQYF
>TRBJ2-1|.|few|TRBV3-1
TGTGCCAGCAGCCAAGATCGGGGGCGAGGGAGCGGGCACAATGAGCAGTTCTTC
CASSQDRGRGSGHNEQFF
>TRBJ1-3|.|few|TRBV4-1
TGCGCCAGCAGCCACTCGAATTACGGACTGTACTCTGGAAACACCATATATTTT
CASSHSNYGLYSGNTIYF
>TRBJ1-6|.|many|TRBV11-2
TGTGCCAGCAGTTTAGTTTCCTGGAGCTCCTATAATTCACCCCTCCACTTT
CASSLVSWSSYNSPLHF
>TRBJ2-2|TRBD2|.|TRBV19
TGTGCCAGTAGTGTTCGTGGGAGCGGGAGAGTTACCGGGGAGCTGTTTTTT
CASSVRGSGRVTGELFF
>TRBJ1-1|.|.|TRBV5-1
TGCGCCAGCAGCTTGGAGCGGGTGACTGAAGCTTTCTTT
CASSLERVTEAFF
>TRBJ2-7|.|few|TRBV3-1
TGTGCCAGCAGCCAAGATAGAGGCAGTACCTACGAGCAGTACTTC
CASSQDRGSTYEQYF
>TRBJ2-5|.|many|TRBV7-2
TGTGCCAGCAGCTTAGGCGGTCCACCCGGGAAGACCCAGTACTTC
CASSLGGPPGKTQYF
>TRBJ2-1|TRBD2|many|TRBV7-9
TGTGCCAGCGGGGGGGGTGGGGATGAGCAGTTCTTC
CASGGGGDEQFF
>TRBJ2-7|.|.|TRBV25-1
TGTGCCAGCAGTGAAAAGGGCAGCTACGAGCAGTACTTC
CASSEKGSYEQYF
>TRBJ2-7|.|.|TRBV6-2/TRBV6-3
TGTGCCAGCAGTTGGACCGTCAACTACGAGCAGTACTTC
CASSWTVNYEQYF
>TRBJ2-3|.|.|TRBV5-1
TGCGCCAGCAGCTTGGCCTCTCCGGGGGATACGCAGTATTTT
CASSLASPGDTQYF
>TRBJ1-5|TRBD1|many|TRBV7-9
TGTGCCAGCAGCTTAGCGACAGGGAGCAATCAGCCCCAGCATTTT
CASSLATGSNQPQHF
>TRBJ2-3|TRBD1|many|TRBV5-5
TGTGCCAGCAGCTGGCGGGCGGGGACAGGGGTAACAGATACGCAGTATTTT
CASSWRAGTGVTDTQYF
>TRBJ1-2|.|.|TRBV10-3
TGTGCCATCAAGGCGGGACGGCAGAACTATGGCTACACCTTC
CAIKAGRQNYGYTF
>TRBJ1-5|TRBD1|many|TRBV28
TGTGCCAGCAGTTTAGACAGGGGGCGTTATGGCAATCAGCCCCAGCATTTT
CASSLDRGRYGNQPQHF
>TRBJ2-3|.|few|TRBV6-5
TGTGCCAGCAGTTACTCGCGTCTTGGAGATACGCAGTATTTT
CASSYSRLGDTQYF
>TRBJ2-7|TRBD2|many|TRBV19
TGTGCCAGTAGTAGCAGCGGGGGGCCCTACGAGCAGTACTTC
CASSSSGGPYEQYF
>TRBJ2-7|.|.|TRBV2
TGTGCCACCAACAGCCGGGTTGGGACCCCCCCGGACGAGCAGTACTTC
CATNSRVGTPPDEQYF
>TRBJ2-1|.|many|TRBV5-6
TGTGCCAGCAGCCCAGGACGGGGGTACAATGAGCAGTTCTTC
CASSPGRGYNEQFF
>TRBJ1-5|.|many|TRBV19
TGTGCCAGTACCCAAAACGCACAGCTTAGCAATCAGCCCCAGCATTTT
CASTQNAQLSNQPQHF
>TRBJ1-6|.|many|TRBV6-2/TRBV6-3
TGTGCCAGCAGTTACACGCAGGCGGGCAGCTATAATTCACCCCTCCACTTT
CASSYTQAGSYNSPLHF
>TRBJ2-6|.|.|TRBV6-6
TGTGCCAGCAGTTACTCGGGCTCTGGGGCCAACGTCCTGACTTTC
CASSYSGSGANVLTF
>TRBJ2-6|.|.|TRBV27
TGTGCCAGTTCACAGGGCACTGGGGCCAACGTCCTGACTTTC
CASSQGTGANVLTF
>TRBJ2-7|.|many|TRBV28
TGTGCCAGCACCACACGCCCCGGTTCCAACGAGCAGTACTTC
CASTTRPGSNEQYF
>TRBJ2-3|TRBD2|.|TRBV20-1
TGCAGTGCTAGAGATCTAGGAGCGGGGAGCACAGATACGCAGTATTTT
CSARDLGAGSTDTQYF
>TRBJ2-3|.|many|TRBV10-3
TGTGCCATCAGTGTGCAACGGGGTACGCAGTATTTT
CAISVQRGTQYF
>TRBJ1-1|.|many|TRBV3-1
TGTGCCAGCAGCCGAACTAGGGGGGCGGCTTTCTTT
CASSRTRGAAFF
>TRBJ1-1|TRBD1|few|TRBV3-1
TGTGCCAGCAGCCAGAGGACAGGAAACAATGAAGCTTTCTTT
CASSQRTGNNEAFF
>TRBJ2-5|.|few|TRBV20-1
TGCAGTGCTAAACGACCGGACCCGGGCCTAAAGGGAGAGACCCAGTACTTC
CSAKRPDPGLKGETQYF